A selection of T cell receptor beta chains follows, all from one sample in a study of blood T cell repertoires in COVID-19. Clones were sequenced by immunoSEQ multiplex PCR, and TCRdb holds only the in-frame ones, with some missing. The data contain around 250,000 clones, roughly 84% of them singletons. The sequencing sample was made of peripheral blood. These receptors originate from a woman aged 18-29 years with acute or convalescent COVID-19. Each CDR3 is given with its conserved first and last residue. A D gene is named only where the DNA matches it firmly. Some rows mark clone size as missing; the rest say once, few, many or name a class of expanded clone.

CDR3	DNA	size	J	V	D
CSSSGTGLGYTF	TGCAGCTCTTCCGGGACAGGGTTGGGCTACACCTTC	NA	TRBJ1-2	TRBV29-1	TRBD1
CASSLSTEQYF	TGTGCCAGCAGTTTAAGCACCGAGCAGTACTTC	NA	TRBJ2-7	TRBV28	NA
CASSPQGLAEAFF	TGTGCCAGCAGTCCCCAGGGTTTGGCTGAAGCTTTCTTT	NA	TRBJ1-1	TRBV7-8	NA
CASSPRGNTIYF	TGTGCCAGCAGCCCCAGAGGAAACACCATATATTTT	NA	TRBJ1-3	TRBV6-5	NA
CASSTPLAGDDEQFF	TGTGCCAGCAGCACCCCGCTAGCGGGAGACGATGAGCAGTTCTTC	NA	TRBJ2-1	TRBV11-2	TRBD2
CASRGANTGELFF	TGTGCCAGCCGGGGGGCGAACACCGGGGAGCTGTTTTTT	once	TRBJ2-2	TRBV6-4	TRBD2
CASNPPDRDGYTF	TGTGCCAGTAATCCCCCCGACAGGGATGGCTACACCTTC	NA	TRBJ1-2	TRBV19	TRBD1
CASGQSTGELFF	TGTGCCAGCGGACAGTCCACCGGGGAGCTGTTTTTT	NA	TRBJ2-2	TRBV7-3	NA
CASRIAGVGNEQFF	TGCGCCAGCAGGATAGCGGGAGTTGGGAATGAGCAGTTCTTC	once	TRBJ2-1	TRBV5-1	TRBD2
CASSGTSGAYEQYF	TGTGCCAGCAGTGGGACTAGCGGGGCTTACGAGCAGTACTTC	NA	TRBJ2-7	TRBV25-1	TRBD2
CASSQTTSRLADYEQYF	TGTGCCAGCAGCCAAACTACCTCCCGACTAGCCGATTACGAGCAGTACTTC	NA	TRBJ2-7	TRBV3-1/TRBV3-2	TRBD2
CASSQAPPADSGNTIYF	TGCGCCAGCAGCCAAGCCCCCCCCGCAGACTCTGGAAACACCATATATTTT	once	TRBJ1-3	TRBV4-3	NA
CASSPPDSPYGYTF	TGTGCCAGCAGCCCCCCGGACAGTCCCTATGGCTACACCTTC	NA	TRBJ1-2	TRBV3-1/TRBV3-2	NA
CAISEGRGVGEAFF	TGTGCCATCAGTGAGGGCCGGGGGGTCGGTGAAGCTTTCTTT	NA	TRBJ1-1	TRBV10-3	NA
CASSLEVELAGGPNNEQFF	TGTGCCAGCAGCTTAGAGGTTGAACTAGCGGGAGGGCCCAACAATGAGCAGTTCTTC	few	TRBJ2-1	TRBV7-2	TRBD2
CASRGLVPLPYEQYF	TGTGCCAGCAGGGGACTAGTTCCCCTTCCCTACGAGCAGTACTTC	NA	TRBJ2-7	TRBV28	TRBD2
CATSSIRLLDTDTQYF	TGTGCCACCAGCAGTATCCGACTCCTAGACACAGATACGCAGTATTTT	once	TRBJ2-3	TRBV15	NA
CASSHSLAGGEQYF	TGCGCCAGCAGCCATTCACTAGCGGGAGGCGAGCAGTACTTC	NA	TRBJ2-7	TRBV4-3	TRBD2
CASSPLRGREKLFF	TGTGCCAGCAGCCCGCTCAGGGGTAGGGAAAAACTGTTTTTT	NA	TRBJ1-4	TRBV28	NA
CASSLAEAGGPSEQYF	TGCGCCAGCAGCTTGGCCGAGGCGGGAGGGCCCTCCGAGCAGTACTTC	NA	TRBJ2-7	TRBV5-1	TRBD2
CAWNDRAFGYTF	TGTGCCTGGAACGACAGGGCCTTCGGCTACACCTTC	few	TRBJ1-2	TRBV30	TRBD1
CARQDHYGYTF	TGTGCTAGACAGGACCACTATGGCTACACCTTC	NA	TRBJ1-2	TRBV30	NA
CASSGQGKGAKNIQYF	TGTGCCAGCAGTGGACAGGGGAAGGGGGCCAAAAACATTCAGTACTTC	NA	TRBJ2-4	TRBV28	TRBD1
CASSLAWDRGVYSPLHF	TGTGCCAGCAGCTTAGCGTGGGACAGGGGGGTATACTCACCCCTCCACTTT	NA	TRBJ1-6	TRBV7-2	TRBD1
CAIATGSYEQYF	TGTGCCATAGCCACAGGATCCTACGAGCAGTACTTC	NA	TRBJ2-7	TRBV28	NA
CAMSSGWQFF	TGTGCCATGTCCTCAGGCTGGCAGTTCTTC	NA	TRBJ2-1	TRBV30	NA
CASSYSGLAYEQYF	TGTGCCAGCAGTTATTCAGGTTTGGCCTACGAGCAGTACTTC	NA	TRBJ2-7	TRBV6-5	NA
CASSQDTSSYEQYF	TGTGCCAGCAGCCAAGATACTTCCTCCTACGAGCAGTACTTC	NA	TRBJ2-7	TRBV3-1/TRBV3-2	NA
CASSIGLQKETQYF	TGTGCCAGTAGTATAGGCCTACAGAAAGAGACCCAGTACTTC	NA	TRBJ2-5	TRBV19	NA
CASTPRIRDNEQFF	TGCGCCAGCACCCCCCGGATTCGGGACAATGAGCAGTTCTTC	NA	TRBJ2-1	TRBV5-1	NA
CAWNRGQNQPQHF	TGTGCCTGGAACAGGGGGCAAAACCAGCCCCAGCATTTT	NA	TRBJ1-5	TRBV30	TRBD1
CASRLDRAYEQYF	TGTGCCAGCAGATTGGACAGGGCTTACGAGCAGTACTTC	NA	TRBJ2-7	TRBV6-5	TRBD1
CASSLLGGNSPLHF	TGTGCCAGCAGTTTGTTGGGGGGGAATTCACCCCTCCACTTT	once	TRBJ1-6	TRBV6-5	NA
CASSPRRGDYGYTF	TGTGCCAGCAGCCCTAGGCGGGGGGACTATGGCTACACCTTC	NA	TRBJ1-2	TRBV14	NA
CASSLSWEGPYEQYF	TGTGCCAGCAGCTTATCGTGGGAGGGCCCCTACGAGCAGTACTTC	few	TRBJ2-7	TRBV11-1	TRBD2
CSVEDPAEAGPYNEQFF	TGCAGCGTTGAAGATCCAGCCGAAGCGGGGCCCTACAATGAGCAGTTCTTC	NA	TRBJ2-1	TRBV29-1	TRBD2
CASSENSVGAWAITEAFF	TGTGCCAGCAGTGAAAACTCCGTGGGGGCCTGGGCGATTACTGAAGCTTTCTTT	NA	TRBJ1-1	TRBV2	NA
CASSPDRAYGYTF	TGTGCCAGCAGCCCGGACAGGGCCTATGGCTACACCTTC	NA	TRBJ1-2	TRBV7-2	TRBD1
CASTLSYNEQFF	TGTGCCAGCACCCTTAGTTACAATGAGCAGTTCTTC	NA	TRBJ2-1	TRBV7-2	NA
CASSLVRGTGLSTDTQYF	TGTGCCAGCAGCTTAGTCCGCGGGACCGGACTCAGCACAGATACGCAGTATTTT	NA	TRBJ2-3	TRBV13	NA
CASKPTASNYNSPLHF	TGTGCCAGCAAACCAACAGCTTCTAACTATAATTCACCCCTCCACTTT	NA	TRBJ1-6	TRBV7-2	NA
CASSQFNLGAGSYNEQFF	TGCGCCAGCAGCCAATTTAACCTCGGGGCGGGATCCTACAATGAGCAGTTCTTC	NA	TRBJ2-1	TRBV4-3	NA
CASSVVGQGNNEQFF	TGTGCCAGCAGCGTAGTGGGACAAGGAAACAATGAGCAGTTCTTC	NA	TRBJ2-1	TRBV9	NA
CASRQQGDNSPLHF	TGTGCCAGCAGGCAGCAGGGGGATAATTCACCCCTCCACTTT	NA	TRBJ1-6	TRBV6-5	TRBD1
CASSFVGGGTEAFF	TGCGCCAGCAGCTTTGTCGGGGGTGGGACTGAAGCTTTCTTT	NA	TRBJ1-1	TRBV5-1	NA
CASPRRTRGAGLRIQYF	TGTGCCAGCCCCAGAAGGACTAGGGGCGCCGGGCTACGCATTCAGTACTTC	once	TRBJ2-4	TRBV5-6	TRBD2
CASSSRTGPNEAFF	TGTGCCAGCAGCTCGAGGACAGGGCCTAATGAAGCTTTCTTT	NA	TRBJ1-1	TRBV11-2	TRBD1
CASSLGGKTSPLHF	TGCGCCAGCAGCTTAGGGGGCAAGACTTCACCCCTCCACTTT	NA	TRBJ1-6	TRBV5-1	TRBD1
CASRDRTGKGTEAFF	TGTGCCAGCAGGGACCGAACAGGGAAGGGAACTGAAGCTTTCTTT	NA	TRBJ1-1	TRBV6-5	NA
CASSLQQGIYEQYF	TGTGCCAGCAGCTTACAACAGGGTATCTACGAGCAGTACTTC	NA	TRBJ2-7	TRBV7-2	NA
CAWKSGQGGDEQFF	TGTGCCTGGAAATCGGGACAGGGGGGTGATGAGCAGTTCTTC	NA	TRBJ2-1	TRBV30	TRBD1
CASSLVGSGTGANVLTF	TGTGCCAGCAGCTTGGTTGGTAGCGGGACTGGGGCCAACGTCCTGACTTTC	NA	TRBJ2-6	TRBV5-5	TRBD2
CASSPGGDQYF	TGTGCCAGCAGCCCCGGGGGGGACCAGTACTTC	NA	TRBJ2-7	TRBV25-1	TRBD2
CASSLQANYGYTF	TGTGCCAGCAGCCTACAGGCTAACTATGGCTACACCTTC	NA	TRBJ1-2	TRBV14	NA
CASSYGNIAEAFF	TGTGCCAGCAGTTACGGCAACATCGCTGAAGCTTTCTTT	NA	TRBJ1-1	TRBV6-2/TRBV6-3	NA
CASSPGGGRAFRPGELFF	TGTGCCAGCAGTCCGGGGGGCGGGAGGGCCTTTCGTCCCGGGGAGCTGTTTTTT	NA	TRBJ2-2	TRBV28	TRBD2
CASSYRDGGYEQYF	TGTGCCAGCAGTTATCGGGACGGGGGATACGAGCAGTACTTC	few	TRBJ2-7	TRBV6-5	NA
CASSLGGTRLDTQYF	TGTGCCAGCAGCTTAGGCGGGACTAGATTAGATACGCAGTATTTT	NA	TRBJ2-3	TRBV7-6	TRBD2
CASSQVAGAGGHYGYTF	TGCGCCAGCAGCCAAGTTGCAGGGGCCGGGGGGCACTATGGCTACACCTTC	NA	TRBJ1-2	TRBV4-3	NA
CASSQNNYGYTF	TGTGCCAGCAGCCAAAATAACTATGGCTACACCTTC	few	TRBJ1-2	TRBV11-2	NA